These 3 T cell receptor beta chains share one sample of origin, sequenced in a study of patients and donors after allogeneic stem cell transplantation. TCRdb processed the RT-PCR reads anew with MiXCR; each CDR3 protein has one entry. In the table there are hundreds of thousands of distinct CDR3 sequences, under 20% of which are singletons. Sequencing was performed on blood, either unsorted or a sorted T cell fraction (not recorded which). The receptors shown here come from a human donor who was either an allogeneic HSCT recipient or a stem cell or donor lymphocyte infusion donor (not recorded which). It is not recorded whose cells these are; they may come from a transplant donor.

The gene calls are TRBV10-3 and TRBJ1-2, with 8 bases that match TRBD1. The V gene's germline CDR1 is ENHRY and CDR2 SYGVKD. CDR3 length: 15 residues. The CDR3 protein is CDTSETRGQDYGYTF. CDR3 DNA: TGTGACACCAGTGAGACACGGGGACAGGACTATGGCTACACCTTC.

The chain links TRBV19 to TRBJ1-5; D unclear. Germline CDR1 reads LNHDA; CDR2 reads SQIVND (reference sequence). The CDR3 loop spans 11 amino acids. Trimming cost V 5 bases and J 9 bases, with 8 bases left between them. CDR3 DNA: TGTGCCAGTAGTGGGCCGTGGCCCCAGCATTTT. Its protein product is CASSGPWPQHF.

This clonotype was detected a few times. The V gene is TRBV2, the J gene TRBJ1-2; 7 nucleotides line up with TRBD1. CDR1 and CDR2 from the germline V gene are SNHLY and FYNNEI. This CDR3 has 13 amino acids. V lost 6 bases, J lost 4 bases, and 5 bases stayed unmatched. CDR3 bases: TGTGCCAGCAGCCTCAGGGGGGGCTATGGCTACACCTTC. Protein sequence: CASSLRGGYGYTF.